The source of this T cell receptor (beta chain) is a study of blood T cell repertoires in COVID-19. About the research overall: Sites across the United States, Italy and Spain contributed samples from acute and convalescent COVID-19. T cells, B-cell-depleted T cells, or PBMCs provided the cDNA or gDNA that served as material.

Germline lookup yields CDR1 SGHKS and CDR2 YYEKEE (reference sequence). Unmatched junction bases numbered 8, after V lost 2 bases and J lost 7 bases. CDR3 length: 14 residues. Per the study methods: Reference gene primer amplification gave nucleated cell count estimates. Some clones are missing from TCRdb's copy, which holds only in-frame ones; the method was immunoSEQ multiplex PCR. V, J and clone size are taken as reported in that table, and D and trimming were inferred from the DNA itself. The sample records hundreds of thousands of clones, 86% being singletons. This sequence originates from a man aged 45 to 65 with acute or convalescent COVID-19. Source material: peripheral blood. The V call is TRBV5-5, the J call TRBJ1-2, with 7 bases identical to TRBD1. The CDR3 loop reads CASSFTGDRRGYTF. DNA of the CDR3: TGTGCCAGCAGCTTTACAGGGGATCGGCGTGGCTACACCTTC.